A single sample gave rise to the 28 T cell receptor beta chains below, sequenced in a study of T cell clones after liver transplantation. TCRdb's copy holds only in-frame clones and misses some; the assay was immunoSEQ multiplex PCR. Of roughly 120,000 clones detected, 90% appear once; the ten largest clones hold approximately 0.84%. Sequenced here: CD4+ T cells from blood, sampled 12 months after liver transplant. All receptors derive from a human patient who received a liver transplant. Some T cells may originate from the graft donor.

The chain has TRBV10-2 and TRBJ1-5, with 11 bases fitting TRBD1. The CDR3 totals 14 residues. Germline values: CDR1 WSHSY, CDR2 SAAADI. V lost 7 bases to trimming and J lost 6 bases; unmatched junction nucleotides: 5. In DNA form, the CDR3 reads TGCGCCAGCACCGGACAGGGGGCTGCTCAGCCCCAGCATTTT. Protein: CASTGQGAAQPQHF.

The V gene is TRBV28, the J gene TRBJ2-1; 15 bases are a match to TRBD2. CDR3 length: 16 residues. With 6 bases clipped from V and 6 bases from J, the junction kept 6 bases outside the gene matches. The germline V gene has CDR1 MDHEN and CDR2 SYDVKM. CDR3 region: CASRLRTSGRANEQFF. Here the CDR3 DNA reads TGTGCCAGCAGACTTCGGACTAGCGGGAGGGCCAATGAGCAGTTCTTC.

The chain couples TRBV11-2 to TRBJ2-1, with 12 positions matching TRBD2. J lost 5 bases, V lost 4 bases, and 9 bases had no gene match. Germline V lookup: CDR1 SGHAT, CDR2 FQNNGV. The CDR3 has 17 residues. The CDR3 sequence: CASSSAQTSGSHNEQFF. The CDR3, as DNA: TGTGCCAGCAGCTCAGCCCAGACTAGCGGGAGTCACAATGAGCAGTTCTTC.

This rearrangement joins TRBV14 to TRBJ1-5, with a tentative D call TRBD1 (6 bases). Germline-derived CDR1 and CDR2 are SGHDN and FVKESK. The CDR3 totals 15 residues. The germline V and J ends were trimmed by 4 bases and 1 base, with 11 bases remaining between them. The CDR3 DNA follows: TGTGCCAGCAGCCCCAGGACAGAGAGCAATCAGCCCCAGCATTTT. Protein product: CASSPRTESNQPQHF.

The V gene is TRBV7-3, the J gene TRBJ2-1; tentative D call: TRBD2 (6 bases). The germline V gene encodes CDR1 SGHTA and CDR2 FQGTGA. The length of the CDR3 is 15 residues. The V and J ends lost 4 bases and 1 base respectively, with 11 bases between them. CDR3 amino acids: CASSSVGGSYNEQFF. CDR3 nucleotides: TGTGCCAGCAGCTCCGTTGGGGGGTCCTACAATGAGCAGTTCTTC.

V usage is TRBV10-3 and J usage is TRBJ1-1; no reliable D call. This CDR3 is built from 13 residues. The germline gives CDR1 ENHRY, CDR2 SYGVKD. The germline V and J ends were trimmed by 2 bases and 0 bases, with 4 bases remaining between them. As DNA, the CDR3 is TGTGCCATCAGTGAGGGGGTGAACACTGAAGCTTTCTTT. Translating it yields CAISEGVNTEAFF.

The V call is TRBV27, the J call TRBJ2-2; D is possibly TRBD2 (6 bases). Trimming cost V 5 bases and J 6 bases, with 19 bases left between them. The germline gives CDR1 MNHEY, CDR2 SMNVEV (reference sequence). The CDR3 has 16 amino acids. The CDR3, as DNA: TGTGCCAGCAGTCCTCAGTGGGAGGCCCTTTCCGGGGAGCTGTTTTTT. Its translation is CASSPQWEALSGELFF.

V usage is TRBV20-1 and J usage is TRBJ1-1; D unclear. The CDR3 length is 10 residues. The germline V gene has CDR1 DFQATT and CDR2 SNEGSKA (reference sequence). V was cut by 4 bases and J by 8 bases, with 8 bases left in between. CDR3 sequence (DNA): TGCAGTGCTATCGGAGGAGAAGCTTTCTTT. Translated: CSAIGGEAFF.

V gene TRBV4-2 combines with J gene TRBJ2-1; TRBD2 aligns across 7 bases. In germline, CDR1 is LGHNA, CDR2 YNFKEQ. J was trimmed by 4 bases and V by 0 bases; bases with no gene match: 3. The CDR3 is 15 residues long. The CDR3 region is CASSQDTSEYNEQFF. The CDR3 region has the DNA TGTGCCAGCAGCCAAGATACTAGCGAGTACAATGAGCAGTTCTTC.

The genes are TRBV20-1 and TRBJ2-7; D gene ambiguous. Germline V gene data show CDR1 as DFQATT and CDR2 as SNEGSKA (reference sequence). CDR3 length: 10 amino acids. V was trimmed by 5 bases and J by 6 bases, leaving 8 bases between them. The CDR3 sequence: CSAALAEQYF. The DNA of the CDR3 is TGCAGTGCTGCCCTTGCCGAGCAGTACTTC.

The V call is TRBV27, the J call TRBJ2-7, with D hard to call. The germline gives CDR1 MNHEY, CDR2 SMNVEV (reference sequence). This CDR3 has 12 residues. The ends were cut back, 6 bases at V and 4 bases at J, with 10 bases in the middle. The CDR3 sequence is CASSLIGYEQYF. For the CDR3, the DNA is TGTGCCAGCAGCCTGATCGGGTACGAGCAGTACTTC.

The V gene is TRBV18, the J gene TRBJ2-7; D gene ambiguous. V was trimmed by 5 bases and J by 5 bases, leaving 4 bases between them. This CDR3 region has 10 residues. Germline CDR1 and CDR2: KGHSH and LQKENI. CDR3 region: CASSGDEQYF. The CDR3 DNA reads TGTGCCAGCTCAGGCGACGAGCAGTACTTC.

DNA for the CDR3: TGCAGCGTTACCGACGGTGAAGTGACTGAAGCTTTCTTT. Translated: CSVTDGEVTEAFF. The chain recombines TRBV29-1 with TRBJ1-1; D uncertain. The CDR3 consists of 13 residues. Germline CDR1 reads SQVTM; CDR2 reads ANQGSEA. V gave up 5 bases and J gave up 5 bases, with 15 bases separating them.

The CDR3 spells CASGGSNQPQHF. DNA for the CDR3: TGTGCCAGCGGAGGGAGCAATCAGCCCCAGCATTTT. The chain has TRBV19 and TRBJ1-5; unclear D gene. V was trimmed by 9 bases and J by 1 base, leaving 7 bases between them. The CDR3 is 12 residues long. Per the germline V gene, CDR1 is LNHDA and CDR2 is SQIVND (reference sequence).

The chain carries TRBV5-5 and TRBJ2-7; 9 nucleotides agree with TRBD2. Germline CDR1 is SGHKS and CDR2 is YYEKEE (reference sequence). With V trimmed by 4 bases and J by 5 bases, 10 bases remained unmatched. The CDR3 runs to 15 residues. The CDR3 reads CASSPPVAGVDEQYF. DNA for the CDR3: TGTGCCAGCAGCCCCCCGGTAGCGGGAGTAGACGAGCAGTACTTC.

This chain links TRBV19 with TRBJ1-2; tentative D call: TRBD1 (6 bases). In germline, CDR1 is LNHDA, CDR2 SQIVND (reference sequence). V shed 3 bases and J shed 4 bases, with 15 bases lying between them. CDR3 length: 15 residues. CDR3 sequence: CASSISSGGGYGYTF. The CDR3 coding sequence is TGTGCCAGTAGTATTTCTAGCGGGGGCGGCTATGGCTACACCTTC.

The rearrangement links TRBV29-1 to TRBJ1-1, with a weak D call TRBD1 (5 bases). Germline values: CDR1 SQVTM, CDR2 ANQGSEA. With 7 bases removed from V and 2 bases from J, the gap between germline ends came to 14 bases. The length of the CDR3 is 13 residues. The CDR3 protein is CSAQQGVNTEAFF. CDR3 nucleotides: TGCAGCGCCCAGCAAGGGGTCAACACTGAAGCTTTCTTT.

The rearrangement uses TRBV19 and TRBJ2-5; 8 positions match TRBD1. Germline loops: CDR1 LNHDA, CDR2 SQIVND (reference sequence). With V trimmed by 5 bases and J by 7 bases, 6 bases remained unmatched. The CDR3 contains 13 residues. The CDR3 reads CASSPGTGLTQYF. CDR3 nucleotide sequence: TGTGCCAGTAGTCCCGGGACAGGTTTGACCCAGTACTTC.

This sequence joins TRBV7-8 and TRBJ1-3; D uncertain. V dropped 1 base and J dropped 14 bases, with 15 bases sitting between them. The V gene's germline CDR1 is SGHVS and CDR2 FQNEAQ. CDR3 size: 13 residues. The CDR3 sequence: CASSLGKGRGVYF. Written as DNA, the CDR3 is TGTGCCAGCAGCTTAGGAAAAGGCCGGGGAGTATATTTT.

This rearrangement joins TRBV19 to TRBJ2-7; 9 positions match TRBD1. The CDR3 is 15 residues long. The J segment lost 4 bases and the V segment lost 5 bases, leaving 9 bases of the junction unmatched. The germline V gene encodes CDR1 LNHDA and CDR2 SQIVND (reference sequence). CDR3 coding DNA: TGTGCCAGTAGTTTATCGGGACAGGGCTTGTACGAGCAGTACTTC. This translates into CASSLSGQGLYEQYF.

J is TRBJ2-7 and V is TRBV19; D is uncertain. CDR3 length: 13 amino acids. V was clipped by 3 bases and J by 0 bases, with 6 bases between them. Germline V gives CDR1 LNHDA, CDR2 SQIVND (reference sequence). The CDR3 DNA follows: TGTGCCAGTAGTATTCGGTTCTCCTACGAGCAGTACTTC. Its translation: CASSIRFSYEQYF.

The chain carries TRBV10-3 and TRBJ2-2; 14 positions match TRBD2. Trimming at V came to 7 bases and at J to 4 bases, leaving 8 bases not matched to a gene. Germline assignment: CDR1 ENHRY and CDR2 SYGVKD. CDR3 length equals 17 residues. The CDR3 loop reads CAITGGLAGVSTGELFF. In DNA form, the CDR3 reads TGTGCCATCACGGGGGGACTAGCGGGAGTTAGCACCGGGGAGCTGTTTTTT.

This rearrangement joins TRBV5-1 to TRBJ2-7; D is ambiguous. V was trimmed by 0 bases and J by 0 bases, leaving 10 bases between them. Germline CDR1 reads SGHRS; CDR2 reads YFSETQ. The CDR3 length is 15 residues. CDR3 amino acids: CASSLAAGDSYEQYF. The CDR3 region has the DNA TGCGCCAGCAGCTTGGCAGCTGGCGACTCCTACGAGCAGTACTTC.

The V gene is TRBV7-9, the J gene TRBJ2-1, with 8 bases that match TRBD2. The CDR3 runs 15 residues. Germline V gene lookup returns CDR1 SEHNR and CDR2 FQNEAQ (reference sequence). V was clipped by 6 bases and J by 8 bases; unmatched bases: 12. The CDR3 loop reads CASSPGTRVWDEQFF. The CDR3 DNA sequence: TGTGCCAGCAGTCCCGGGACTAGGGTCTGGGATGAGCAGTTCTTC.

The chain couples TRBV28 to TRBJ1-4; D not resolved. The CDR3 consists of 12 residues. The V gene's germline CDR1 is MDHEN and CDR2 SYDVKM. V lost 2 bases, J lost 7 bases, and 5 bases lay in between. The CDR3 DNA reads TGTGCCAGCAGTTTACCTCGTGAAAAACTGTTTTTT. This encodes CASSLPREKLFF.

The rearrangement uses TRBV6-5 and TRBJ2-5; D perhaps matches TRBD2 (5 bases). Germline V gene lookup returns CDR1 MNHEY and CDR2 SVGAGI. Trimming pared 4 bases from V and 4 bases from J, leaving 10 bases between. This CDR3 region has 13 residues. Here the CDR3 DNA reads TGTGCCAGCAGTTTCACAGAGGGAGAGACCCAGTACTTC. Its translation: CASSFTEGETQYF.

The V and J genes are TRBV5-8 and TRBJ1-2; D is possibly TRBD1 (5 bases). The V end was cut by 5 bases, the J end by 4 bases, with 15 bases between. The CDR3 contains 14 residues. Germline V gene sequence: CDR1 SGHTS, CDR2 YDEGEE. The CDR3, as DNA: TGTGCCAGCAGGGAACCGACAGCAATCTATGGCTACACCTTC. It specifies CASREPTAIYGYTF.

This clone appeared a single time. The V call is TRBV11-3, the J call TRBJ2-2; D is unresolved. The germline gives CDR1 SGHNT, CDR2 YENEEA. This CDR3 is 16 amino acids long. V gave up 0 bases and J gave up 3 bases, with 11 bases separating them. The CDR3: CASSLDKVIYTGELFF. CDR3 in DNA: TGTGCCAGCAGCTTAGATAAGGTCATCTACACCGGGGAGCTGTTTTTT.